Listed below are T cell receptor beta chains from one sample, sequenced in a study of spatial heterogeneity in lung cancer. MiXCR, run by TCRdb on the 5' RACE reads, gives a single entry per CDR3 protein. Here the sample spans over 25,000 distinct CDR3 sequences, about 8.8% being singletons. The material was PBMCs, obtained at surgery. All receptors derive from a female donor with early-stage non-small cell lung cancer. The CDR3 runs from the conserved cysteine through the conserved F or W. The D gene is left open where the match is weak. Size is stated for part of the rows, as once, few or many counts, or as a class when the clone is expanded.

CDR3 DNA: TGTGCCAGCAGTTCCCCGGGACTAGCGGGAGTGAATACGCAGTATTTT
CDR3 protein: CASSSPGLAGVNTQYF
V gene: TRBV6-2/TRBV6-3
clone size: many
J gene: TRBJ2-3
D gene: TRBD2

CDR3 DNA: TGTGCCAGCAGTCTCCACGGGGCTCCCTACGAGCAGTACTTC
CDR3 protein: CASSLHGAPYEQYF
V gene: TRBV7-9
clone size: many
J gene: TRBJ2-7
D gene: NA

CDR3 DNA: TGCAGCGTCAAAGGACAGGGACTGTGGGAGACCCAGTACTTC
CDR3 protein: CSVKGQGLWETQYF
V gene: TRBV29-1
clone size: NA
J gene: TRBJ2-5
D gene: TRBD1

CDR3 DNA: TGTGCCAGCAGCTTACTGATGAATCCGGGACAGGGGATCGGAAACACCATATATTTT
CDR3 protein: CASSLLMNPGQGIGNTIYF
V gene: TRBV11-2
clone size: medium-sized
J gene: TRBJ1-3
D gene: TRBD1

CDR3 DNA: TGTGCCAGCAGTTACTGGGGCGGGGAGCTGTTTTTT
CDR3 protein: CASSYWGGELFF
V gene: TRBV6-5
clone size: NA
J gene: TRBJ2-2
D gene: NA

CDR3 DNA: TGTGCCAGCAGTTCGTTCCTCAATCAGCCCCAGCATTTT
CDR3 protein: CASSSFLNQPQHF
V gene: TRBV6-5
clone size: NA
J gene: TRBJ1-5
D gene: NA

CDR3 DNA: TGTGCCAGCAAAGGTGGGTGGGGAGCTTTCTTT
CDR3 protein: CASKGGWGAFF
V gene: TRBV6-6
clone size: few
J gene: TRBJ1-1
D gene: NA

CDR3 DNA: TGTGCCAGCAGCTCTGGGACAGGGGGCGCTGGGAGAGAGACCCAGTACTTC
CDR3 protein: CASSSGTGGAGRETQYF
V gene: TRBV7-9
clone size: many
J gene: TRBJ2-5
D gene: TRBD1

CDR3 DNA: TGTGCCAGCAGGGAGGGGACAGGCACAGATACGCAGTATTTT
CDR3 protein: CASREGTGTDTQYF
V gene: TRBV2
clone size: few
J gene: TRBJ2-3
D gene: NA

CDR3 DNA: TGCGCCAGCAGCCAAGATATCACAGAGAGAAACATTCAGTACTTC
CDR3 protein: CASSQDITERNIQYF
V gene: TRBV4-1
clone size: NA
J gene: TRBJ2-4
D gene: NA

CDR3 DNA: TGTGCCAGCAGCAAGCTATCCACAGATACGCAGTATTTT
CDR3 protein: CASSKLSTDTQYF
V gene: TRBV7-9
clone size: many
J gene: TRBJ2-3
D gene: NA

CDR3 DNA: TGTGCCAGCAGCTTACCCCTTAGACTAGCGGGTCTCCACAATGAGCAGTTCTTC
CDR3 protein: CASSLPLRLAGLHNEQFF
V gene: TRBV7-8
clone size: many
J gene: TRBJ2-1
D gene: TRBD2

CDR3 DNA: TGTGCCAGCAGTGAACGGGCGTGGGCAGATACGCAGTATTTT
CDR3 protein: CASSERAWADTQYF
V gene: TRBV2
clone size: many
J gene: TRBJ2-3
D gene: NA

CDR3 DNA: TGTGCCAGCAGTTTATCGGAACACCGGATAACCTACAATGAGCAGTTCTTC
CDR3 protein: CASSLSEHRITYNEQFF
V gene: TRBV27
clone size: many
J gene: TRBJ2-1
D gene: NA

CDR3 DNA: TGCGCCAGCAGCTTGGGACTAGCGGGATTTAATGAGCAGTTCTTC
CDR3 protein: CASSLGLAGFNEQFF
V gene: TRBV5-1
clone size: many
J gene: TRBJ2-1
D gene: TRBD2

CDR3 DNA: TGTGCCAGCAGTCTTCGCCTAGCGGGAGCCGACAATGAGCAGTTCTTC
CDR3 protein: CASSLRLAGADNEQFF
V gene: TRBV6-2/TRBV6-3
clone size: many
J gene: TRBJ2-1
D gene: TRBD2

CDR3 DNA: TGCGCCAGCAGCCAGCAGGGGGCAGAGAGAAAAGAGACCCAGTACTTC
CDR3 protein: CASSQQGAERKETQYF
V gene: TRBV4-1
clone size: many
J gene: TRBJ2-5
D gene: TRBD1

CDR3 DNA: TGTGCCAGCTCCCACGACAGGACAAACACTGAAGCTTTCTTT
CDR3 protein: CASSHDRTNTEAFF
V gene: TRBV18
clone size: NA
J gene: TRBJ1-1
D gene: NA

CDR3 DNA: TGTGCCAGCAGCCCTCGGGAACCCGGGGAGCTGTTTTTT
CDR3 protein: CASSPREPGELFF
V gene: TRBV13
clone size: NA
J gene: TRBJ2-2
D gene: NA

CDR3 DNA: TGTGCCAGCAGCTCCGCACGGGAAACCTACGAGCAGTACTTC
CDR3 protein: CASSSARETYEQYF
V gene: TRBV5-6
clone size: many
J gene: TRBJ2-7
D gene: NA

CDR3 DNA: TGTGCCAGTAGTATAAACGGTGAGGGTGGCTACACCTTC
CDR3 protein: CASSINGEGGYTF
V gene: TRBV19
clone size: many
J gene: TRBJ1-2
D gene: NA

CDR3 DNA: TGTGCCAGCAGTGAAGCGTCGATAGATACGCAGTATTTT
CDR3 protein: CASSEASIDTQYF
V gene: TRBV2
clone size: few
J gene: TRBJ2-3
D gene: NA

CDR3 DNA: TGCAGCGTTGAGAAGGGTGGCTATGGCTACACCTTC
CDR3 protein: CSVEKGGYGYTF
V gene: TRBV29-1
clone size: many
J gene: TRBJ1-2
D gene: NA

CDR3 DNA: TGTGCCAGCAGCTTAGCGGGGTCCGGGGCCAACGTCCTGACTTTC
CDR3 protein: CASSLAGSGANVLTF
V gene: TRBV7-9
clone size: many
J gene: TRBJ2-6
D gene: NA

CDR3 DNA: TGTGCCAGCTCACCACCGACGGGAGTGGCGTACAATGAGCAGTTCTTC
CDR3 protein: CASSPPTGVAYNEQFF
V gene: TRBV18
clone size: many
J gene: TRBJ2-1
D gene: NA

CDR3 DNA: TGTGCCACCAACCCCCTCGGACAGGCTTTGGTGAACACTGAAGCTTTCTTT
CDR3 protein: CATNPLGQALVNTEAFF
V gene: TRBV14
clone size: few
J gene: TRBJ1-1
D gene: TRBD1

CDR3 DNA: TGTGCCAGCCGACAGTATAGCAATCAGCCCCAGCATTTT
CDR3 protein: CASRQYSNQPQHF
V gene: TRBV2
clone size: NA
J gene: TRBJ1-5
D gene: NA

CDR3 DNA: TGCGCCAGCAGCTTCGGTAGCGGGAGGGTAAATGAGCAGTTCTTC
CDR3 protein: CASSFGSGRVNEQFF
V gene: TRBV5-1
clone size: NA
J gene: TRBJ2-1
D gene: TRBD2

CDR3 DNA: TGTGCCTGGAGTGTTGGAGGGGCAGATACGCAGTATTTT
CDR3 protein: CAWSVGGADTQYF
V gene: TRBV30
clone size: many
J gene: TRBJ2-3
D gene: NA

CDR3 DNA: TGCGCCAGCAGAACAAAGGTTCTGAACACTGAAGCTTTCTTT
CDR3 protein: CASRTKVLNTEAFF
V gene: TRBV4-1
clone size: NA
J gene: TRBJ1-1
D gene: NA

CDR3 DNA: TGTGCCAGCCGACAAATCTATGGCTACACCTTC
CDR3 protein: CASRQIYGYTF
V gene: TRBV7-9
clone size: many
J gene: TRBJ1-2
D gene: NA

CDR3 DNA: TGTGCCAGCAGCCCTCGGACAGTACGTTACAATGAGCAGTTCTTC
CDR3 protein: CASSPRTVRYNEQFF
V gene: TRBV9
clone size: few
J gene: TRBJ2-1
D gene: NA

CDR3 DNA: TGCAGCGTTGCCGGCAGCCTTTCCTACAATGAGCAGTTCTTC
CDR3 protein: CSVAGSLSYNEQFF
V gene: TRBV29-1
clone size: many
J gene: TRBJ2-1
D gene: NA

CDR3 DNA: TGTGCCAGCAGCAGACTAGCGGGCTCTGAGCAGTTCTTC
CDR3 protein: CASSRLAGSEQFF
V gene: TRBV6-2/TRBV6-3
clone size: NA
J gene: TRBJ2-1
D gene: TRBD2

CDR3 DNA: TGTGCCAGCAGCCCCGGGACTCTTTCCTACGAGCAGTACTTC
CDR3 protein: CASSPGTLSYEQYF
V gene: TRBV7-9
clone size: many
J gene: TRBJ2-7
D gene: NA

CDR3 DNA: TGTGCCAGCAGCTTAGATTCCGCGTGGACCGGGGAGCTGTTTTTT
CDR3 protein: CASSLDSAWTGELFF
V gene: TRBV7-8
clone size: many
J gene: TRBJ2-2
D gene: NA

CDR3 DNA: TGTGCCAGCAGTGGGTCGTACCAAGAGACCCAGTACTTC
CDR3 protein: CASSGSYQETQYF
V gene: TRBV6-2/TRBV6-3
clone size: NA
J gene: TRBJ2-5
D gene: NA

CDR3 DNA: TGTGCCAGCTTAGGAGGGCTACCAGATACGCAGTATTTT
CDR3 protein: CASLGGLPDTQYF
V gene: TRBV18
clone size: many
J gene: TRBJ2-3
D gene: NA

CDR3 DNA: TGTGCCAGCAGTGCATTCAGATCGGGACCTCCGGGGTATTTT
CDR3 protein: CASSAFRSGPPGYF
V gene: TRBV28
clone size: many
J gene: TRBJ2-3
D gene: NA